What follows are 14 T cell receptor beta chains derived from one specimen sequenced in a study of vaccination and CD4 T cells after COVID-19. These receptors' antigens are unknown. The treatment here: approximately nine-day PBMC culture with coronavirus spike peptide pools or control peptides (ViraFEST assay). Sequenced with the Oncomine TCR Beta short-read assay was DNA taken from cultured CD4+ T cells. TCRdb re-called the PCR reads with MiXCR, one entry per CDR3 protein. The profile covers about 14,000 distinct CDR3 sequences, with 44% appearing a single time and approximately 13% taken by the ten largest. The material sequenced was CD4+ T cells from blood, cultured in vitro. These receptors were obtained from a human donor who had recovered from COVID-19.

The rearrangement links TRBV5-1 to TRBJ2-5, with 8 bases lining up with TRBD1. This CDR3 has 15 amino acids. V trimming: 5 bases; J trimming: 2 bases; junction bases outside the gene matches: 8. Per germline, CDR1 SGHRS and CDR2 YFSETQ. The CDR3 loop reads CASSPNGQGQETQYF. The CDR3 nucleotides are TGCGCCAGCAGTCCAAACGGACAGGGTCAAGAGACCCAGTACTTC.

The rearrangement joins TRBV6-2 or TRBV6-3 to TRBJ2-1; TRBD2 matches at 14 bases. Germline V gene data show CDR1 as MNHEY and CDR2 as SVGEGT. V gave up 0 bases and J gave up 8 bases; unmatched junction bases: 6. This CDR3 contains 17 residues. The CDR3 protein is CASSYSSGGLAGDEQFF. Written as DNA, the CDR3 is TGTGCCAGCAGTTACTCGAGTGGGGGACTAGCGGGGGATGAGCAGTTCTTC.

This clonotype was detected once. V usage is TRBV12-3 or TRBV12-4 and J usage is TRBJ1-3, with D unresolved. Between the trimmed V and J ends, which lost 6 bases and 2 bases, there was a span of 5 bases. This CDR3 region has 12 residues. CDR3 DNA sequence: TGTGCCAGCAGGGTCCCTGGAAACACCATATATTTT. Protein: CASRVPGNTIYF.

V and J are TRBV4-3 and TRBJ1-2; D possibly corresponds to TRBD1 (6 bases). Germline CDR1 and CDR2: LGHNA and YSLEER. Trimming shortened V by 5 bases and J by 4 bases, and 11 bases separated the two germline ends. The CDR3 is 13 amino acids. The DNA of the CDR3 is TGCGCCAGCAGCGTGACAGGTTCCTATGGCTACACCTTC. Encoded protein: CASSVTGSYGYTF.

This clonotype was observed a few times. The chain carries TRBV2 and TRBJ1-1; the D is unclear. The germline CDR1 and CDR2 sequences are SNHLY and FYNNEI. The CDR3 length is 11 residues. Trimming took off 6 bases at V and 1 base at J, with 3 bases between the two ends. The CDR3 DNA is TGTGCCAGCAGGGAGAACACTGAAGCTTTCTTT. It encodes CASRENTEAFF.

This clonotype was recorded a few times. The CDR3 sequence is CASSTWDPTDTQYF. CDR3 bases: TGTGCCAGCAGTACCTGGGATCCCACAGATACGCAGTATTTT. The chain carries TRBV2 and TRBJ2-3; no reliable D call. CDR1 SNHLY and CDR2 FYNNEI come from the germline V gene. V dropped 5 bases and J dropped 2 bases, with 11 bases sitting between them. The CDR3 spans 14 residues.

This clonotype showed up just a few times. This sequence joins TRBV30 and TRBJ1-5; TRBD1 might be the D (6 bases). Germline assignment: CDR1 GTSNPN and CDR2 SVGIG (reference sequence). Trimming left V 6 bases short and J 4 bases short, with 13 bases between. CDR3 size: 13 residues. In nucleotides, the CDR3 is TGTGCCTGTTCGTCTACAGGGAATCAGCCCCAGCATTTT. This gives the protein CACSSTGNQPQHF.

V and J are TRBV5-4 and TRBJ2-5, with 9 bases that match TRBD1. The CDR3 covers 13 residues. The germline V gene encodes CDR1 SGHNT and CDR2 YYREEE (reference sequence). With V trimmed by 5 bases and J by 7 bases, 6 bases remained unmatched. In DNA form, the CDR3 reads TGTGCCAGCAGTCGGGACAGGGAAGGGACCCAGTACTTC. This sequence encodes CASSRDREGTQYF.

The chain is built from TRBV30 and TRBJ2-7, with 8 bases matching TRBD2. V dropped 2 bases and J dropped 1; count of bases not matched to a gene: 4. The CDR3 totals 14 residues. Germline V gene sequence: CDR1 GTSNPN, CDR2 SVGIG (reference sequence). In DNA, the CDR3 is TGTGCCTGGAGTACCAGCGGGAGATCCTACGAGCAGTACTTC. Translation: CAWSTSGRSYEQYF.

The rearrangement links TRBV6-5 to TRBJ2-3, with D perhaps matching TRBD1 or TRBD2 (5 bases each). Trimming stripped 4 bases from V and 0 bases from J, with 14 bases between. Germline values: CDR1 MNHEY, CDR2 SVGAGI. CDR3 length equals 16 residues. The CDR3 here is CASSLRDPASTDTQYF. CDR3 DNA: TGTGCCAGCAGTTTACGGGACCCAGCGAGCACAGATACGCAGTATTTT.

V gene TRBV12-5 combines with J gene TRBJ1-6; tentatively, D is TRBD1 (5 bases). The germline CDR1 and CDR2 sequences are LGHNT and FRNRAP. The CDR3 consists of 12 residues. Trimming pared 7 bases from V and 8 bases from J, leaving 9 bases between. CDR3 loop: CASALGDSPLHF. Written as DNA, the CDR3 is TGTGCTAGTGCCTTGGGGGATTCACCCCTCCACTTT.

In its sample, this clonotype ranks as medium-sized. V usage is TRBV12-3 or TRBV12-4 and J usage is TRBJ2-3; 10 bases align to TRBD2. CDR3 length: 16 residues. The junction had 9 bases not matched to a gene; V was cut back by 7 bases and J by 2 bases. CDR3 bases: TGTGCCAGCACGCCTCGAACTAGCGGGACCACAGATACGCAGTATTTT. It yields the protein CASTPRTSGTTDTQYF.

The gene calls are TRBV7-9 and TRBJ1-4; D is unclear. The V gene lost 2 bases and the J gene lost 6 bases, with 7 bases spanning the gap. CDR1 and CDR2 from the germline V gene are SEHNR and FQNEAQ (reference sequence). The CDR3 covers 13 residues. Here the CDR3 DNA reads TGTGCCAGCAGCTTACATGGGGATGAAAAACTGTTTTTT. Translating it yields CASSLHGDEKLFF.

This clonotype has a handful of counts. J is TRBJ2-7 and V is TRBV20-1; the D gene is possibly TRBD2 (6 bases). The CDR3 is 13 residues long. In germline, CDR1 is DFQATT, CDR2 SNEGSKA (reference sequence). V shed 0 bases and J shed 0 bases, with 6 bases lying between them. The CDR3 sequence: CSARDGGSYEQYF. CDR3 nucleotide sequence: TGCAGTGCTAGAGACGGGGGCTCCTACGAGCAGTACTTC.